This is a list of T cell receptor beta chains from one sample in a study of T cell responses to AZD1222 COVID-19 vaccine. TCRdb keeps only in-frame clones here, not all; method: immunoSEQ multiplex PCR. The profile covers some 150,000 clones, with around 91% appearing a single time and roughly 5% taken by the ten largest. The input for sequencing was peripheral blood, taken on day 0 of AZD1222 vaccination. Source of these receptors: an adult in good health. Both conserved end residues are part of each CDR3. The order of the fields is D gene, clone size, J gene, V gene, CDR3 protein. A D gene is named only where the DNA matches it firmly. Size is stated for part of the rows, as once, few or many counts, or as a class when the clone is expanded.

d_call: TRBD1; clone_size: -; j_call: TRBJ2-7; v_call: TRBV7-2; cdr3_aa: CASSLGVGQGRHEQYF
d_call: TRBD2; clone_size: -; j_call: TRBJ2-4; v_call: TRBV4-3; cdr3_aa: CASSQGGWTSGNVKAKNIQYF
d_call: TRBD1; clone_size: -; j_call: TRBJ2-7; v_call: TRBV11-2; cdr3_aa: CASSSGQGAREGYEQYF
d_call: -; clone_size: -; j_call: TRBJ2-2; v_call: TRBV13; cdr3_aa: CASSLGGSNTGELFF
d_call: TRBD2; clone_size: -; j_call: TRBJ2-7; v_call: TRBV5-4; cdr3_aa: CASSFLGRGDTTYEQYF
d_call: -; clone_size: -; j_call: TRBJ1-4; v_call: TRBV29-1; cdr3_aa: CSVEQSRADEKLFF
d_call: -; clone_size: -; j_call: TRBJ1-2; v_call: TRBV5-6; cdr3_aa: CASQGVTYGYTF
d_call: -; clone_size: -; j_call: TRBJ1-3; v_call: TRBV2; cdr3_aa: CASLMDSGGNTIYF
d_call: -; clone_size: -; j_call: TRBJ1-6; v_call: TRBV5-5; cdr3_aa: CASSLALAGVGDNSPLHF
d_call: -; clone_size: -; j_call: TRBJ2-1; v_call: TRBV7-2; cdr3_aa: CASSLGVADNEQFF
d_call: TRBD1; clone_size: -; j_call: TRBJ2-5; v_call: TRBV7-6; cdr3_aa: CASSRGQGQETQYF
d_call: TRBD1; clone_size: few; j_call: TRBJ2-7; v_call: TRBV6-2/TRBV6-3; cdr3_aa: CASSTTGVGSYEQYF
d_call: TRBD1; clone_size: few; j_call: TRBJ1-6; v_call: TRBV6-1; cdr3_aa: CASSEVQGTNSPLHF
d_call: TRBD2; clone_size: -; j_call: TRBJ2-5; v_call: TRBV5-6; cdr3_aa: CASSLDTGGQETQYF
d_call: TRBD1; clone_size: -; j_call: TRBJ2-7; v_call: TRBV5-1; cdr3_aa: CASSFRPQGQSYEQYF
d_call: -; clone_size: once; j_call: TRBJ1-5; v_call: TRBV14; cdr3_aa: CASSQEIGTGRGKKAQHF
d_call: -; clone_size: -; j_call: TRBJ1-2; v_call: TRBV19; cdr3_aa: CASSIVGLFYGYTF
d_call: TRBD1; clone_size: -; j_call: TRBJ1-2; v_call: TRBV10-3; cdr3_aa: CAINPDRGNYGYTF
d_call: TRBD1; clone_size: -; j_call: TRBJ1-2; v_call: TRBV9; cdr3_aa: CASSRDRVVYGYTF
d_call: TRBD1; clone_size: -; j_call: TRBJ2-7; v_call: TRBV10-3; cdr3_aa: CAISKGTGERHEQYF
d_call: TRBD1; clone_size: -; j_call: TRBJ1-4; v_call: TRBV14; cdr3_aa: CASSQVLGQGGGRSREKLFF
d_call: -; clone_size: -; j_call: TRBJ2-7; v_call: TRBV2; cdr3_aa: CASRDQGPRQYF
d_call: -; clone_size: -; j_call: TRBJ1-5; v_call: TRBV2; cdr3_aa: CASSLGPSASRPQHF
d_call: -; clone_size: -; j_call: TRBJ1-6; v_call: TRBV6-5; cdr3_aa: CASNWLLGNSPLHF
d_call: -; clone_size: -; j_call: TRBJ1-3; v_call: TRBV3-1/TRBV3-2; cdr3_aa: CASSQVGGNTIYF
d_call: -; clone_size: -; j_call: TRBJ1-5; v_call: TRBV28; cdr3_aa: CASSLGAGINQPQHF
d_call: TRBD2; clone_size: -; j_call: TRBJ2-1; v_call: TRBV29-1; cdr3_aa: CSVEENGRETNEQFF
d_call: TRBD1; clone_size: -; j_call: TRBJ1-1; v_call: TRBV4-3; cdr3_aa: CASSQEKPRLGQANTEAFF
d_call: TRBD1; clone_size: -; j_call: TRBJ2-1; v_call: TRBV4-1; cdr3_aa: CASSLGTGGNEQFF
d_call: -; clone_size: -; j_call: TRBJ2-1; v_call: TRBV29-1; cdr3_aa: CSVELEGVGYNEQFF
d_call: TRBD1; clone_size: -; j_call: TRBJ2-1; v_call: TRBV7-9; cdr3_aa: CASSSTSMDRDHYNEQFF
d_call: -; clone_size: -; j_call: TRBJ2-2; v_call: TRBV7-9; cdr3_aa: CASVEGRAHGELFF
d_call: -; clone_size: -; j_call: TRBJ1-2; v_call: TRBV4-3; cdr3_aa: CASSQDPQGNYGYTF
d_call: -; clone_size: -; j_call: TRBJ1-1; v_call: TRBV11-2; cdr3_aa: CASSFSGRQRDTEAFF
d_call: -; clone_size: once; j_call: TRBJ2-7; v_call: TRBV18; cdr3_aa: CASSPSGASSYEQYF
d_call: -; clone_size: -; j_call: TRBJ1-2; v_call: TRBV11-2; cdr3_aa: CASSFFGGDGYTF
d_call: TRBD2; clone_size: once; j_call: TRBJ2-1; v_call: TRBV10-3; cdr3_aa: CAISEGGTSGGNEQFF
d_call: TRBD1; clone_size: once; j_call: TRBJ2-7; v_call: TRBV4-3; cdr3_aa: CASSQGRTGRYEQYF
d_call: TRBD1; clone_size: once; j_call: TRBJ1-1; v_call: TRBV6-5; cdr3_aa: CASRSTGKFSMGFF
d_call: TRBD1; clone_size: -; j_call: TRBJ1-2; v_call: TRBV7-9; cdr3_aa: CASSSGQGLRGYTF
d_call: -; clone_size: -; j_call: TRBJ2-6; v_call: TRBV11-2; cdr3_aa: CASSSPVFSGSGANVLTF
d_call: -; clone_size: -; j_call: TRBJ1-2; v_call: TRBV9; cdr3_aa: CASSRRQYGYTF
d_call: -; clone_size: -; j_call: TRBJ1-5; v_call: TRBV5-1; cdr3_aa: CASSLEPNQPQHF
d_call: TRBD2; clone_size: -; j_call: TRBJ2-3; v_call: TRBV27; cdr3_aa: CASSTAGDRGYTQYF
d_call: -; clone_size: once; j_call: TRBJ2-4; v_call: TRBV27; cdr3_aa: CASSLIAKNIQYF
d_call: -; clone_size: -; j_call: TRBJ2-7; v_call: TRBV7-8; cdr3_aa: CASSRRQASYEQYF
d_call: TRBD2; clone_size: once; j_call: TRBJ2-7; v_call: TRBV28; cdr3_aa: CASSLELAGAYVSYEQYF
d_call: TRBD2; clone_size: -; j_call: TRBJ2-1; v_call: TRBV3-1/TRBV3-2; cdr3_aa: CASSQEASGFNEQFF
d_call: -; clone_size: once; j_call: TRBJ2-1; v_call: TRBV5-6; cdr3_aa: CASNSGLHYNEQFF
d_call: -; clone_size: -; j_call: TRBJ1-1; v_call: TRBV9; cdr3_aa: CASSVHRDTEAFF
d_call: -; clone_size: -; j_call: TRBJ1-5; v_call: TRBV24-1; cdr3_aa: CATSKGNQPQHF
d_call: -; clone_size: -; j_call: TRBJ1-3; v_call: TRBV2; cdr3_aa: CASSVGEGNTIYF
d_call: TRBD2; clone_size: -; j_call: TRBJ2-7; v_call: TRBV29-1; cdr3_aa: CSVLKRGGEQYF
d_call: -; clone_size: -; j_call: TRBJ2-7; v_call: TRBV10-3; cdr3_aa: CAIRGTDSYEQYF
d_call: -; clone_size: -; j_call: TRBJ1-2; v_call: TRBV9; cdr3_aa: CASSVGAGNYGYTF